Only a few counts were recorded for the clone carrying this TCR beta chain. What it recognizes is unknown. The record originates from a study of vaccination and CD4 T cells after COVID-19. Germline assignment: CDR1 MNHEY and CDR2 SVGEGT. Trimming stripped 6 bases from V and 10 bases from J, with 12 bases between. The CDR3 has 11 residues. The treatment was: roughly 11-day PBMC culture with coronavirus spike peptide pools or control peptides (ViraFEST assay). The Oncomine TCR Beta short-read assay was applied to DNA of cultured CD4+ T cells. In TCRdb, the PCR reads were re-called with MiXCR into one record per CDR3 protein. The table lists about 18,000 distinct CDR3 sequences, roughly 55% of them singletons, with approximately 17% in the top ten.

The receptor's source is a human donor who had recovered from COVID-19. The source material was CD4+ T cells from blood, cultured in vitro, sampled before SARS-CoV-2 vaccination. The rearrangement joins TRBV6-2 or TRBV6-3 to TRBJ1-1; weak D call: TRBD1 (5 bases). The chain's CDR3 is CASRDQGTAFF. CDR3 DNA sequence: TGTGCCAGCAGGGACCAGGGCACAGCTTTCTTT.